Given below is one TCR beta chain in context. This clonotype was recorded a few times. Its cognate antigen has yet to be identified. No much larger clonotype is one base removed from it; base qualities were not supplied. This sample stems from a study of T cells in Graves' hyperthyroidism and ophthalmopathy (dated by TCRdb to between 2018 and 2020). Background on the whole study: TCR V-J signatures able to tell the groups apart were searched for in a discovery cohort of some 100 patients, of whom 43 had Graves' ophthalmopathy and 57 had stable Graves' hyperthyroidism. Prospective prediction of ophthalmopathy was tested in an independent validation cohort of about 19 hyperthyroidism patients and 17 patients who later progressed to ophthalmopathy. The roughly 99 discovery patients were divided at random into training and test sets in a 7:3 ratio. The study also compared thyroid tissue and blood T-cell repertoires from about six Graves' hyperthyroidism patients. Following sampling, methimazole starting at 30 mg daily was given to hyperthyroidism patients, and high-dose intravenous methylprednisolone was given to ophthalmopathy patients. The paper reports TCR Vbeta CDR3 sequencing of 140 or so peripheral blood samples: approximately 43 ophthalmopathy, some 80 hyperthyroidism and approximately 17 progressor patients. Broader findings and caveats from the paper: A 13 V-J signature model separated ophthalmopathy from stable hyperthyroidism, with around 88% sensitivity and about 81% specificity in cross-validation and 80%/75% in testing. In validation, the model predicted progression to ophthalmopathy with 55% to 71% sensitivity and around 72% specificity, a median of 6.5 months before onset. Sample size was not statistically predetermined, and blinding of investigators to group allocation was not performed. Blood samples also contained most of the expanded thyroid clonotypes (frequency above 0.001), which suggests that blood repertoires may reflect thyroid immune responses.

Patients with uncontrolled infections, other autoimmune diseases, pregnancy or lactation were excluded. Diagnoses were based on clinical symptoms, serum thyroxine and TRAb, thyroid ultrasound and orbital computed tomography. Total RNA was extracted using Trizol reagent, and RNA quality was assessed on an Agilent 2100 Bioanalyzer. Taken from the germline V gene (reference sequence), the CDR1 and CDR2 loops are SEHNR and FQNEAQ. Including cysteine and phenylalanine, the CDR3 has 17 amino acids. The CDR3 DNA has 51 bases and is translated from base 1. Trimming at the junction amounts to 1 base on V and 5 bases on J, and the germline ends lie 17 bases apart. TCR beta CDR3 regions were amplified from RNA transcripts. The first round of RT-PCR for the TCR CDR3 was performed with the HTBI primer set and the Qiagen OneStep RT-PCR kit. Libraries were constructed in a second round of multiplex PCR, after which size selection and purification were performed. The libraries were sequenced on an Illumina HiSeq2000 using paired-end 100 bp reads. In the original analysis: SOAPnuke was used to process the raw data, removing reads that contained adapters or uncalled bases, had a mean Phred below 15, or lacked an exact match to the constant primer or identifier. High-quality paired reads were merged using COPE v1.2.5, and each unique nucleotide sequence was defined as a clonotype. Clonotypes were aligned to IMGT TRBV, TRBD and TRBJ reference segments using MiTCR v1.1. The analysis was restricted to V-J combinations with a frequency above 0.0001, which together covered 99.2% of the repertoires. The TCS score was defined as F50 (clonal expansion) divided by E x V (chaos), with BLOSUM62-based TCRdist calculated between CDR3 peptides within each V-J. Welch's t-statistics and random forest reduced some 510 V-J features to under 15, which were used in a naive Bayes classifier (R e1071). Thyroid-blood repertoire similarity was quantified with the Morisita-Horn index. In TCRdb, the public reads were trimmed at Q25 with fastp and aligned with MiXCR, with productive beta chains retained. Each record represents a unique CDR3 protein, reported with the most common genes and DNA among its rows. These V and J calls are TCRdb output, not the study's own analysis. The sample has about 700,000 distinct CDR3 sequences on record, over 40% of them singletons. Of the sample, under 8.5% is held by the ten largest clones.

The sequence links TRBV7-9 to TRBJ1-4; a tentative D call is TRBD1 (6 bases match). Sequenced material: peripheral blood or thyroid tissue (not recorded which). The TCR originated in an adult man with Graves' disease, either hyperthyroidism or ophthalmopathy (not recorded which). The CDR3 reads CASSLGVWGHRNEKLFF. Read as DNA, the sequence is TGTGCCAGCAGCTTAGGTGTTTGGGGACACAGAAATGAAAAACTGTTTTTT.